Sequencing of this TCR beta chain was carried out in a study of monozygotic twins with inflammatory bowel disease. Study-wide findings and caveats: Immunosuppressive treatments were not uniform, and this may have added variability to patient repertoires.

About this clonotype: Its target is unknown.

The CDR3 contains 15 residues. Germline CDR1 reads SEHNR; CDR2 reads FQNEAQ (reference sequence). Donors gave 2 to 3 ml of blood apiece. RNA in its total form was extracted from whole blood, and T cells were not sorted. The TCR libraries each used total RNA (approximately 4,000 ng per library). From its re-call of the 5' RACE reads, TCRdb lists each CDR3 protein once, without DNA. This sample's table has just over 300,000 distinct CDR3 sequences. This chain uses TRBV7-9 with TRBJ2-7; checking the TCRdb D call of TRBD1 is not possible without DNA. Sequencing input: blood. The receptor was derived from a human donor with ulcerative colitis or Crohn's disease, or a healthy co-twin of an affected twin (not recorded which). CDR3 loop: CASSLRDRASYEQYF.